This TCR beta chain was documented in a study of brain T cells in children with intractable seizures. Produced via immunoSEQ multiplex PCR; TCRdb's table is partial and in-frame only. The sample carries approximately 23,000 clones, 85% to 95% recorded once. The sample consisted of peripheral blood, taken at surgery. This TCR came from a boy under 18 with focal cortical dysplasia and intractable seizures.

The CDR3 spells CASSLIGGGVSYNQPQHF. The CDR3 nucleotides are TGTGCCAGCAGTTTAATCGGAGGCGGAGTCTCTTACAATCAGCCCCAGCATTTT. The rearrangement joins TRBV27 to TRBJ1-5; D not resolved. The CDR3 has 18 amino acids. The V end was cut by 2 bases, the J end by 3 bases, with 20 bases between. In germline, CDR1 is MNHEY, CDR2 SMNVEV (reference sequence).